This T cell receptor (beta chain) originates from a study of T cell responses to AZD1222 COVID-19 vaccine. Study-level points and caveats: The peak T cell response came first, and repertoires were sampled only after it. The donors showed a predominance of white British ancestry and of females, with possible underestimation of clonal diversity. Reports indicate that nearly half of spike-specific TCRs are directed at unmutated variant regions.

Worth noting for this clone: What it binds is unknown.

Measured with immunoSEQ multiplex PCR; TCRdb has only the in-frame clones, and not every one. Here the sample spans 150,000 or so clones, approximately 89% being singletons. The material sequenced was peripheral blood, taken 28 days after the second AZD1222 dose. The receptor's source is an adult who received the AZD1222 COVID-19 vaccine.

The CDR3 reads CASSLGDRTMITF. The CDR3 nucleotides read TGTGCCAGCAGCTTAGGAGACAGGACAATGATCACCTTC. This chain links TRBV11-2 with TRBJ1-2, with D possibly TRBD1 on 6 matching bases. Germline V gene lookup returns CDR1 SGHAT and CDR2 FQNNGV. With 1 base removed from V and 13 bases from J, the gap between germline ends came to 16 bases. CDR3 length: 13 residues.